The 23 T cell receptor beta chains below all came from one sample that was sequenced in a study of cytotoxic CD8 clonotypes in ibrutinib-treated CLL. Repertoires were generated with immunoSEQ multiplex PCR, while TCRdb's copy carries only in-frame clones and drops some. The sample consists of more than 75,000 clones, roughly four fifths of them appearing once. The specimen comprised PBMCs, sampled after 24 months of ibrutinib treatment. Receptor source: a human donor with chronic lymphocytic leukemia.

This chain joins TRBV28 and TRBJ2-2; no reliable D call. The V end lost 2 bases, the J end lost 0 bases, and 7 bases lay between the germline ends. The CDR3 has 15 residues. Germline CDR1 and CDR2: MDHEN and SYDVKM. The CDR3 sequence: CASSLRHSNTGELFF. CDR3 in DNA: TGTGCCAGCAGTTTACGACATTCGAACACCGGGGAGCTGTTTTTT.

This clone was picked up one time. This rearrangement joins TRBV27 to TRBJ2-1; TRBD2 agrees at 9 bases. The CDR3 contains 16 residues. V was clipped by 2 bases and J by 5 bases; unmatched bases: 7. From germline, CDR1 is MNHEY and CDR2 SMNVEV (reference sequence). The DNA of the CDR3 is TGTGCCAGCAGTTTAAGGGCGGGGGGGCTCCACAATGAGCAGTTCTTC. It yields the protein CASSLRAGGLHNEQFF.

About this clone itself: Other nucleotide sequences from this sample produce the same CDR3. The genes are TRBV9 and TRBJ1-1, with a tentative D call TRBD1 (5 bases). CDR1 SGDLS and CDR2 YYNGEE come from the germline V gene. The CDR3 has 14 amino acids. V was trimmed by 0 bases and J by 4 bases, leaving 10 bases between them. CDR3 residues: CASSVGSGGTEAFF. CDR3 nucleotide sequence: TGTGCCAGCAGCGTAGGGAGCGGGGGCACTGAAGCTTTCTTT.

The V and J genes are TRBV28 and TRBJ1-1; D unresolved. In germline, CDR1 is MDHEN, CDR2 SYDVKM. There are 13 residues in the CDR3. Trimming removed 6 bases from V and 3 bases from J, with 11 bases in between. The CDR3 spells CASSPGRDTEAFF. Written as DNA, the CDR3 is TGTGCCAGCAGCCCAGGTCGGGACACTGAAGCTTTCTTT.

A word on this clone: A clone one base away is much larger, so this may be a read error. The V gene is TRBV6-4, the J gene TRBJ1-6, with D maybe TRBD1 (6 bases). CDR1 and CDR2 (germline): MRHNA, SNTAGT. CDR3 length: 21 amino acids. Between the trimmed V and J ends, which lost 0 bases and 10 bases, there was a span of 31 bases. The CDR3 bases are TGTGCCAGCAGTGACTCTGGTTTTGGCCATATACGGACAGAGGACGTGTCACCCCTCCACTTT. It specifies CASSDSGFGHIRTEDVSPLHF.

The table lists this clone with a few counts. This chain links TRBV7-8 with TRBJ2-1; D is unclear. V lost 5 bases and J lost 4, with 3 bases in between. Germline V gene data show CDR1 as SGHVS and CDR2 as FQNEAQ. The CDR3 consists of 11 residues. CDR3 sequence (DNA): TGTGCCAGCAGCCCTTACAATGAGCAGTTCTTC. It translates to CASSPYNEQFF.

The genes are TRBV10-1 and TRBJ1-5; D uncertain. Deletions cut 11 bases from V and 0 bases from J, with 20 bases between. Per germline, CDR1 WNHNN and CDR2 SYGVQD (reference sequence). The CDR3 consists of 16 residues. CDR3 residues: CAGIRSAVYSNQPQHF. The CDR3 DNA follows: TGCGCCGGTATTAGGTCTGCGGTCTATAGCAATCAGCCCCAGCATTTT.

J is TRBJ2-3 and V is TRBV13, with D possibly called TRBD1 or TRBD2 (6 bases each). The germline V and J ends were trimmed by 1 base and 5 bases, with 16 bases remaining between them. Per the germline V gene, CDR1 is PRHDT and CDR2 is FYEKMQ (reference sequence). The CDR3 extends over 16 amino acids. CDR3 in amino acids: CASSLVSGAIGDTQYF. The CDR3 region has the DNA TGTGCCAGCAGCTTAGTCTCGGGGGCAATTGGAGATACGCAGTATTTT.

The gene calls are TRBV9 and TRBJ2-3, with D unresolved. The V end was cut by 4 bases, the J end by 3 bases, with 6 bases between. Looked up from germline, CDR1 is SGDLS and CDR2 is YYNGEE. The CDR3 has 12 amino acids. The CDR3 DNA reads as TGTGCCAGCAGCCCCCAAACAGATACGCAGTATTTT. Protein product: CASSPQTDTQYF. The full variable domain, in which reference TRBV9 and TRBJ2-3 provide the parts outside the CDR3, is DSGVTQTPKHLITATGQRVTLRCSPRSGDLSVYWYQQSLDQGLQFLIQYYNGEERAKGNILERFSAQQFPDLHSELNLSSLELGDSALYFCASSPQTDTQYFGPGTRLTVL.

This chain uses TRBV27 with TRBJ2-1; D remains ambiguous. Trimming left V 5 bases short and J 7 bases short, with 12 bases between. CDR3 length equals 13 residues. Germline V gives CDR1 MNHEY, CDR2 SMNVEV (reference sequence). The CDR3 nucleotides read TGTGCCAGCAGTACCCTAGGACGAAATGAGCAGTTCTTC. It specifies CASSTLGRNEQFF.

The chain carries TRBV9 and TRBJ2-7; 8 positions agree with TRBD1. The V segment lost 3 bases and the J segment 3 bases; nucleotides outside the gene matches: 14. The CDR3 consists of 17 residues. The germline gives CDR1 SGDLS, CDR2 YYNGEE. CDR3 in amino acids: CASSGGQGNPRDYEQYF. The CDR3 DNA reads TGTGCCAGCAGCGGTGGACAGGGAAATCCCCGAGACTACGAGCAGTACTTC.

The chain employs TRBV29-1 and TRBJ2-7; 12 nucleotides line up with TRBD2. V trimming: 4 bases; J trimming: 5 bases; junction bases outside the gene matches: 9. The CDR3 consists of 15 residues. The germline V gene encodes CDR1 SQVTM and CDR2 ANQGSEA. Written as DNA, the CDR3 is TGCAGCGTTGGACTGGGACTAGCGGGTAGTGACGAGCAGTACTTC. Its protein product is CSVGLGLAGSDEQYF.

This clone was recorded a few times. The CDR3 protein is CASSPGADTQYF. The CDR3 nucleotides read TGTGCCAGCAGCCCCGGGGCAGATACGCAGTATTTT. The chain combines TRBV11-2 with TRBJ2-3; a weak D match, TRBD2 (5 bases). The CDR3 has 12 amino acids. The V gene lost 5 bases and the J gene lost 4 bases, with 7 bases spanning the gap. Germline CDR1 and CDR2: SGHAT and FQNNGV. The whole variable domain, remainder taken from reference TRBV11-2 and TRBJ2-3, is EAGVAQSPRYKIIEKRQSVAFWCNPISGHATLYWYQQILGQGPKLLIQFQNNGVVDDSQLPKDRFSAERLKGVDSTLKIQPAKLEDSAVYLCASSPGADTQYFGPGTRLTVL.

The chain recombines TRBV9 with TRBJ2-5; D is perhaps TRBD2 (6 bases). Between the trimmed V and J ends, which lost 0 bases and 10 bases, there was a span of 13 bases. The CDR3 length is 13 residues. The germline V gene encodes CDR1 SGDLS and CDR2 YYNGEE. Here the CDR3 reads CASSVEAAGNQYF. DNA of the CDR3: TGTGCCAGCAGCGTAGAAGCAGCGGGCAACCAGTACTTC.

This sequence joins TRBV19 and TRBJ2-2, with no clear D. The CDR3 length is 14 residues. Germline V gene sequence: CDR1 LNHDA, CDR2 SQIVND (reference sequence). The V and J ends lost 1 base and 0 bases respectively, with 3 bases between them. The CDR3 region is CASSIGANTGELFF. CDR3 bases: TGTGCCAGTAGTATAGGGGCGAACACCGGGGAGCTGTTTTTT. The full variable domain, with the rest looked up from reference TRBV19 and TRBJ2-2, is DGGITQSPKYLFRKEGQNVTLSCEQNLNHDAMYWYRQDPGQGLRLIYYSQIVNDFQKGDIAEGYSVSREKKESFPLTVTSAQKNPTAFYLCASSIGANTGELFFGEGSRLTVL.

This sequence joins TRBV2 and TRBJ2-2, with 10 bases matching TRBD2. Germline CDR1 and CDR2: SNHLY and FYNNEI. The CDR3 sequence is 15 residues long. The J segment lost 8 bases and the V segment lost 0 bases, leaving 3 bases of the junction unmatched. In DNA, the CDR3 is TGTGCCAGCAGTGAAGCGACTAGCGGGCCGGGGGAGCTGTTTTTT. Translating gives CASSEATSGPGELFF.

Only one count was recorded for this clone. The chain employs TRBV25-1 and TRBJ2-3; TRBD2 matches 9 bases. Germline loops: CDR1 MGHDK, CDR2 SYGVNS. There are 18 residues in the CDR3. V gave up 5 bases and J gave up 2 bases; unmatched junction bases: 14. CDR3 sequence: CASSTLHTAGGVTDTQYF. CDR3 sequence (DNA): TGTGCCAGCAGTACCCTTCATACGGCGGGGGGGGTCACAGATACGCAGTATTTT.

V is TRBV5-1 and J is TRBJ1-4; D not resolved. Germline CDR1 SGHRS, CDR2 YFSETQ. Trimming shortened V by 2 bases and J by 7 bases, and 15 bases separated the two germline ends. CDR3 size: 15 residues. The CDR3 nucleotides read TGCGCCAGCAGCTTAGGACCCAGCGCGTCTGAAAAACTGTTTTTT. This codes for CASSLGPSASEKLFF.

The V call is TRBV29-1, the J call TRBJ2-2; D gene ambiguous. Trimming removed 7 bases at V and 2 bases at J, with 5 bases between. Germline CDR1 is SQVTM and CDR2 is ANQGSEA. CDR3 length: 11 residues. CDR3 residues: CSGGNTGELFF. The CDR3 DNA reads TGCAGCGGAGGAAACACCGGGGAGCTGTTTTTT.

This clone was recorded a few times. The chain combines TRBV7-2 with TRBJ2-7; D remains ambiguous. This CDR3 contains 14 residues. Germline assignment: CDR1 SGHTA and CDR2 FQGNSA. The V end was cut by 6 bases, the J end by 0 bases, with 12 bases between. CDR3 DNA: TGTGCCAGCAGTAACTACGGAGACTCCTACGAGCAGTACTTC. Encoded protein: CASSNYGDSYEQYF.

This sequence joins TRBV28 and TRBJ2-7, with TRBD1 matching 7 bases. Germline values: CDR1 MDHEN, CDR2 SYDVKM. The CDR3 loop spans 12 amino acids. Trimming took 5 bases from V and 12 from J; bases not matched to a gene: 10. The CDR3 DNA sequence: TGTGCCAGCAGTGGGATTTACAGGGGAAGGTACTTC. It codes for CASSGIYRGRYF.

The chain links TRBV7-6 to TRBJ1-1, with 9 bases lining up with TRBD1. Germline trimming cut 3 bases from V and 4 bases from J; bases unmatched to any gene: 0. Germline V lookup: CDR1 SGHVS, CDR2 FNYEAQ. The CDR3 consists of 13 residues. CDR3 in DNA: TGTGCCAGCAGCTTGGACAGGGGCACTGAAGCTTTCTTT. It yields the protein CASSLDRGTEAFF.

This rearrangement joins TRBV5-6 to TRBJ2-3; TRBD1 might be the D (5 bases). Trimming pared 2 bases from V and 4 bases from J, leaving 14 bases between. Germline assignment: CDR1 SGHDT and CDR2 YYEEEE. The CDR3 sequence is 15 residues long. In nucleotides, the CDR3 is TGTGCCAGCAGCTTAAGGGGTATCAAACCAGATACGCAGTATTTT. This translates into CASSLRGIKPDTQYF.